This T cell receptor beta chain was retrieved from a study of blood T cell repertoires in COVID-19. Study details: Spain, Italy and the United States supplied samples that represented acute and convalescent COVID-19. Sources were T cells, B-cell-depleted T cells, or PBMCs; the material itself was cDNA or gDNA.

TCRdb keeps only in-frame clones here, not all; method: immunoSEQ multiplex PCR. The sample yields approximately 100,000 clones, approximately 84% seen once. Deletions cut 5 bases from V and 1 base from J, with 12 bases between. This CDR3 comprises 15 residues. Germline CDR1 reads SGHRS; CDR2 reads YFSETQ. This receptor was taken from a human donor in a cohort sampled during active COVID-19. The V and J genes are TRBV5-1 and TRBJ2-2, with D tentatively TRBD1 (5 bases). Sequenced material: peripheral blood. The CDR3 region is CASSHSTGNTGELFF. In nucleotides, the CDR3 is TGCGCCAGCAGTCATAGTACAGGGAACACCGGGGAGCTGTTTTTT. The full variable domain, in which reference TRBV5-1 and TRBJ2-2 provide the parts outside the CDR3, is KAGVTQTPRYLIKTRGQQVTLSCSPISGHRSVSWYQQTPGQGLQFLFEYFSETQRNKGNFPGRFSGRQFSNSRSEMNVSTLELGDSALYLCASSHSTGNTGELFFGEGSRLTVL.